This T cell receptor beta chain was sequenced for a study of graft-versus-host responses after intestinal transplantation. The overall study: Transplants given to recipients were multivisceral, liver-intestinal, or isolated intestinal.

TCRdb keeps only in-frame clones here, not all; method: immunoSEQ multiplex PCR. The sample holds about 19,000 clones, around 72% seen once. Graft samples were processed, releasing intraepithelial and lamina propria lymphocytes. Trimming cost V 3 bases and J 8 bases; bases outside gene matches: 12. CDR3 length: 15 residues. Germline CDR1 is SGDLS and CDR2 is YYNGEE. The source of this sequence is a human patient who received an intestinal transplant, so some T cells may come from the graft donor. The gene calls are TRBV9 and TRBJ1-2, with 8 bases that match TRBD1. Sequenced here: ileum tissue, sampled about 3 weeks after intestinal transplant. Here the CDR3 reads CASSGGQEGGYGYTF. The CDR3, as DNA: TGTGCCAGCAGCGGGGGACAGGAAGGTGGGTACGGCTACACCTTC.